The T cell receptor beta chain under discussion was sequenced for a study of regulatory T cells in long-lasting Graves disease (dated by TCRdb to the early 2020s). In the study overall: Antithyroid drugs had been taken for less than 3 months by newly diagnosed Graves' disease patients. Patients with persistent Graves' disease were compared with patients with newly diagnosed Graves' disease using TCR sequencing and RNA sequencing of peripheral blood. The study was registered as a clinical trial and conducted in China. A total of roughly 35 samples underwent TCR sequencing: some 13 from persistent and about 20 from newly diagnosed Graves' disease patients. Broad study findings and their caveats: The small sample size was acknowledged by the authors as a limitation that may reduce accuracy. TRBV28, TRBJ1-2 and TRBJ2-5 were preferentially used in persistent disease, while TRBV20-1 and TRBJ2-1 were favored in newly diagnosed disease. More public clonotypes were shared among persistent patients (roughly 2,700) than among newly diagnosed patients (over 900). Sequencing and analysis were limited to the TCR beta chain. Because the primary lesion, thyroid tissue, could not be accessed, the study looked at peripheral blood alone. Compared with newly diagnosed patients, persistent Graves' disease patients had lower TCR Shannon entropy and fewer highly expanded clones, which suggests clonal expansion.

The junction shows trimming of 1 base on V and 0 bases on J, plus 13 bases between the germline ends. The CDR3 contains 16 residues, cysteine and phenylalanine counted. Just the 48-base CDR3 DNA is kept, in frame starting at base 1. According to the germline V gene (reference sequence), CDR1 reads SEHNR and CDR2 reads FQNEAQ. The library relied on multiplex PCR. The sample was run on an Illumina HiSeq 4000. TCR beta libraries were built with iRepertoire HTBI primers and Arm-PCR amplification of CDR3 regions. Before sequencing, the PCR products went through gel purification. Processing in the source paper ran as follows. A total of roughly 67 TRBV and approximately 13 TRBJ segments were identified across samples and were used for gene usage analysis of CDR3 amino acid clonotypes. COPE and FqMerger were used to merge the filtered high-quality paired reads into contigs. Contigs were aligned with BLAST to IMGT TRBV, TRBD and TRBJ reference genes, and CDR3 was defined per IMGT. Clonotypes above 0.1% frequency were classified as highly expanded clones. Repertoire diversity was measured by Shannon entropy, and V-J evenness by the Gini coefficient. Public clonotypes were defined as clonotypes shared by more than one individual. The public reads were reprocessed in TCRdb via fastp at Q25 and MiXCR, keeping in-frame beta chains. Rows matching on CDR3 protein sequence are summarized as one entry with the most common DNA and genes. TCRdb's processing, not the authors', yielded these V and J calls. In all, the sample holds approximately 400,000 distinct CDR3 sequences, and 14% to 15% of those were seen once. The ten largest clones represent over 15% of the sample.

The sample's time point label is to be understood as: newly diagnosed GD, antithyroid drugs for less than 3 months. For both TCR sequencing and RNA sequencing, RNA was extracted from PBMCs in TRIzol. Graves' disease was diagnosed according to American Thyroid Association guidelines. Recruitment of patients was carried out at an endocrinology department in Xi'an, China. Each patient gave 8.5 to 9.5 milliliters of peripheral blood, collected in an EDTA anticoagulant tube. Ficoll Paque Plus density gradient separation was used to isolate PBMCs, and no additional T cell sorting was done. RNA quality was checked with an Agilent 2100 Bioanalyzer and agarose gel, and concentration with a NanoDrop 2000. This clonotype was counted ten times or more. What this receptor recognizes is not known. Base-call qualities are not available, and no considerably larger clone is one nucleotide away. The sample also formed part of further work on T cells in Graves' hyperthyroidism and ophthalmopathy. As the second study states: Stable Graves' hyperthyroidism was defined as no progression to ophthalmopathy during 18 months of follow-up. Hyperthyroidism patients were aged 18 to 65 years and newly diagnosed, with disease duration of less than 2 months. Patients with uncontrolled infections, other autoimmune diseases, pregnancy or lactation were excluded. Diagnoses were based on clinical symptoms, serum thyroxine and TRAb, thyroid ultrasound and orbital computed tomography. A first-round RT-PCR of the TCR CDR3 used the HTBI primer set with the Qiagen OneStep RT-PCR kit. Blood samples also contained most of the expanded thyroid clonotypes (frequency above 0.001), which suggests that blood repertoires may reflect thyroid immune responses. Ophthalmopathy was separated from stable hyperthyroidism by a 13 V-J signature model, with approximately 89% sensitivity and roughly 84% specificity obtained in cross-validation and 80%/75% obtained in testing. In validation, progression to ophthalmopathy was predicted by the model with 70.59% sensitivity and nearly 75% specificity, a median of roughly 6 months before onset. TCR V-J signatures able to tell the groups apart were searched for in a discovery cohort of 90 to 100 patients, of whom 43 had Graves' ophthalmopathy and some 60 had stable Graves' hyperthyroidism. An independent validation cohort of under 20 hyperthyroidism patients and 17 patients who later progressed to ophthalmopathy tested prospective prediction of ophthalmopathy. The 90 or so discovery patients were randomly split 7:3 into training and test sets. Thyroid tissue and blood T-cell repertoires from six Graves' hyperthyroidism patients were also compared in the study. After sampling, hyperthyroidism patients received methimazole starting at 30 mg daily, and ophthalmopathy patients received high-dose intravenous methylprednisolone. The libraries were constructed in a second round of multiplex PCR and then size-selected and purified. Libraries were sequenced paired-end with 100 bp reads on an Illumina HiSeq2000. SOAPnuke was used to process the raw data, throwing out any read that contained adapters or uncalled bases, had a mean Phred below 15, or lacked an exact constant-primer or identifier match. High-quality paired reads were merged using COPE v1.2.5, and each unique nucleotide sequence was defined as a clonotype. MiTCR v1.1 was used to align clonotypes to the IMGT TRBV, TRBD and TRBJ reference segments. Only V-J combinations with frequency above 0.0001, covering approximately 99% of repertoires, were analysed. The TCS score was defined as the ratio of F50 (clonal expansion) to E x V (chaos), calculated using BLOSUM62-based TCRdist between CDR3 peptides within each V-J. Welch's t-statistics and random forest reduced fewer than 550 V-J features to 13, which were used in a naive Bayes classifier (R e1071). Sample size was not statistically predetermined, and blinding of investigators to group allocation was not performed. According to the paper, TCR Vbeta CDR3 sequencing was carried out on roughly 130 peripheral blood samples, which came from some 41 ophthalmopathy, under 80 hyperthyroidism and roughly 17 progressor patients.

This clonotype was obtained from a woman under 40 with Graves disease. Donor details come from another sample of the same person, matched by shared clones. This receptor chain uses TRBV7-9 and TRBJ2-7; the D region possibly corresponds to TRBD2 (5 bases align). The sample here was peripheral blood mononuclear cells (PBMCs), taken at new diagnosis, from a patient treated with antithyroid drugs. Here is the DNA: TGTGCCAGCAGCTTAGTCGCCGGACTTAGCTCCTACGAGCAGTACTTC. This sequence encodes CASSLVAGLSSYEQYF.